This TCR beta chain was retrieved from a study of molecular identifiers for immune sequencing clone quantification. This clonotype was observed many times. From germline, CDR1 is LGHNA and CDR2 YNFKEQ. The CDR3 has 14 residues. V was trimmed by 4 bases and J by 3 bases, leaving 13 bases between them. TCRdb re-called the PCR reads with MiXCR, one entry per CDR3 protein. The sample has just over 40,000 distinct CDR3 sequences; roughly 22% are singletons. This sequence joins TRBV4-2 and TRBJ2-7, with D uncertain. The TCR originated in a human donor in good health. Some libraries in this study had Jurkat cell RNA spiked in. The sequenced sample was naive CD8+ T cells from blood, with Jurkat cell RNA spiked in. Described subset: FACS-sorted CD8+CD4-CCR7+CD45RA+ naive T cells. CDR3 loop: CASSPQATYYEQYF. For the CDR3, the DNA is TGTGCCAGCAGCCCCCAAGCAACCTACTACGAGCAGTACTTC.